Each of the 14 T cell receptor beta chains below was sequenced from the same sample in a study of T cell repertoires in cytomegalovirus infection. TCRdb re-called the reads with MiXCR, one entry per CDR3 protein. The sample consists of 680,000 or so distinct CDR3 sequences, 35% to 45% of them appearing once. Sample: PBMCs. These receptors were collected from a human donor in good health (CMV status not recorded). Some clones in this sample may be carry-over from other donors' samples.

The V gene is TRBV28, the J gene TRBJ2-7; D possibly corresponds to TRBD1 (6 bases). Germline CDR1 and CDR2: MDHEN and SYDVKM. The CDR3 length is 15 residues. The ends were cut back, 6 bases at V and 2 bases at J, with 17 bases in the middle. CDR3 sequence (DNA): TGTGCCAGCAGGGGGGTTGGGGGCAAGACCTACGAGCAGTACTTC. This gives the protein CASRGVGGKTYEQYF.

This clonotype was counted at least ten times. The chain uses TRBV7-2 and TRBJ1-5; a possible D gene is TRBD1 (5 bases). In germline, CDR1 is SGHTA, CDR2 FQGNSA. Trimming stripped 1 base from V and 4 bases from J, with 20 bases between. The CDR3 is 18 residues long. Here the CDR3 reads CASSLVPRRAGLNQPQHF. The DNA of the CDR3 is TGTGCCAGCAGCTTAGTGCCGCGGCGGGCAGGGCTGAATCAGCCCCAGCATTTT.

J is TRBJ2-1 and V is TRBV20-1; no definite D call. This CDR3 spans 12 amino acids. Germline CDR1 reads DFQATT; CDR2 reads SNEGSKA (reference sequence). V lost 0 bases, J lost 7 bases, and 7 bases lay in between. The CDR3 DNA reads TGCAGTGCTAGAGATATAACAAATGAGCAGTTCTTC. It translates to CSARDITNEQFF.

In its sample, this clonotype was seen a few times. The chain's CDR3 is CASSPAVANTEAFF. DNA of the CDR3: TGCGCCAGCAGCCCAGCGGTAGCGAACACTGAAGCTTTCTTT. The gene calls are TRBV4-1 and TRBJ1-1; D is undetermined. This CDR3 spans 14 amino acids. The V gene lost 4 bases and the J gene lost 1 base, with 10 bases spanning the gap. CDR1 and CDR2 (germline): MGHRA, YSYEKL.

This rearrangement joins TRBV7-2 to TRBJ2-7; the D is unclear. The CDR3 consists of 17 residues. The germline CDR1 and CDR2 sequences are SGHTA and FQGNSA. Trimming removed 0 bases at V and 0 bases at J, with 15 bases between. CDR3 sequence reads: CASSLAGAILSSYEQYF. CDR3 nucleotide sequence: TGTGCCAGCAGCTTAGCAGGCGCCATCCTAAGCTCCTACGAGCAGTACTTC. The full variable domain, completed using reference TRBV7-2 and TRBJ2-7, is GAGVSQSPSNKVTEKGKDVELRCDPISGHTALYWYRQSLGQGLEFLIYFQGNSAPDKSGLPSDRFSAERTGGSVSTLTIQRTQQEDSAVYLCASSLAGAILSSYEQYFGPGTRLTVT.

The V and J genes are TRBV19 and TRBJ2-1, with 9 bases fitting TRBD2. Trimming removed 1 base from V and 7 bases from J; junction bases left unmatched: 11. Germline V gene lookup returns CDR1 LNHDA and CDR2 SQIVND (reference sequence). The length of the CDR3 is 17 residues. The CDR3 coding sequence is TGTGCCAGTAGTATAGTTGGTACCAGCGGGAGGAGAAATGAGCAGTTCTTC. Protein sequence: CASSIVGTSGRRNEQFF.

The chain employs TRBV20-1 and TRBJ2-2; TRBD1 matches 11 bases. V gave up 3 bases and J gave up 5 bases; unmatched junction bases: 2. Germline loops: CDR1 DFQATT, CDR2 SNEGSKA (reference sequence). This CDR3 has 14 residues. The CDR3 here is CSASGTGGTGELFF. The CDR3, as DNA: TGCAGTGCTAGTGGGACAGGGGGAACCGGGGAGCTGTTTTTT.

V gene TRBV7-9 combines with J gene TRBJ2-4; D is perhaps TRBD1 or TRBD2 (6 bases each). Germline V lookup: CDR1 SEHNR, CDR2 FQNEAQ (reference sequence). Trimming removed 5 bases from V and 5 bases from J, with 19 bases in between. The CDR3 is 16 residues long. The CDR3 bases are TGTGCCAGCAGCCCCCCGGGGGCGCTGGATCAAAACATTCAGTACTTC. Its protein product is CASSPPGALDQNIQYF.

This clonotype was detected only a few times. The chain uses TRBV15 and TRBJ2-3; D ambiguous. The CDR3 covers 15 residues. Germline lookup yields CDR1 LNHNV and CDR2 YYDKDF (reference sequence). The V end was cut by 1 base, the J end by 0 bases, with 8 bases between. CDR3 nucleotides: TGTGCCACCAGCAGAGGAGGCTTAAGCACAGATACGCAGTATTTT. Translating gives CATSRGGLSTDTQYF.

The V call is TRBV28, the J call TRBJ1-1, with 8 bases fitting TRBD1. Unmatched junction bases numbered 6, after V lost 7 bases and J lost 5 bases. The CDR3 totals 13 residues. Germline values: CDR1 MDHEN, CDR2 SYDVKM. The CDR3 nucleotides read TGTGCCAGCAACACAGGGGGAGGGACTGAAGCTTTCTTT. Its protein is CASNTGGGTEAFF.

There are a few counts of this clonotype. This chain connects TRBV28 to TRBJ1-1; D may be TRBD1 (6 bases). The V and J ends lost 4 bases and 6 bases respectively, with 15 bases between them. Germline loops: CDR1 MDHEN, CDR2 SYDVKM. The CDR3 sequence is 14 residues long. CDR3 protein: CASSSYRVVPEAFF. CDR3 coding DNA: TGTGCCAGCAGTTCCTACAGGGTGGTCCCTGAAGCTTTCTTT.

The chain employs TRBV27 and TRBJ1-1; the D gene is possibly TRBD1 (6 bases). Germline V gives CDR1 MNHEY, CDR2 SMNVEV (reference sequence). The ends were cut back, 2 bases at V and 1 base at J, with 14 bases in the middle. The CDR3 consists of 16 residues. The CDR3 sequence is CASSLGGLGWNTEAFF. As DNA, the CDR3 is TGTGCCAGCAGTTTAGGGGGCCTAGGATGGAACACTGAAGCTTTCTTT.

This chain links TRBV19 with TRBJ2-7, with 9 bases fitting TRBD1. This CDR3 comprises 13 residues. The ends lost 6 bases at V and 6 bases at J; junction bases unmatched: 6. Germline CDR1 reads LNHDA; CDR2 reads SQIVND (reference sequence). Here the CDR3 reads CASSPRDRAEQYF. In DNA, the CDR3 is TGTGCCAGTAGCCCCCGGGACAGGGCCGAGCAGTACTTC.

This clonotype was detected a few times. The J gene is TRBJ2-7, the V gene TRBV2, with D possibly being TRBD1 (5 bases). Germline CDR1 is SNHLY and CDR2 is FYNNEI. Trimming removed 6 bases at V and 4 bases at J, with 10 bases between. The CDR3 runs to 12 residues. This chain's CDR3 is CASRLQVYEQYF. The DNA for the CDR3 is TGTGCCAGCAGGTTACAGGTTTACGAGCAGTACTTC.